This TCR beta chain was captured in a study of neoadjuvant anti-PD-1 for oral cavity cancer listed by TCRdb under 2021. A note on the overall study: Three to four biweekly doses of nivolumab at 3 mg/kg were mostly administered to patients before curative-intent surgical resection. There were 11 to 13 patients in the parent correlative cohort, and the response rate was about 36%. Patients without progression received a fourth nivolumab dose around day 43 and underwent definitive surgical resection on days 50-56. Responders were defined as patients with complete response, partial response or stable disease by RECIST 1.1; non-responders were defined as patients with progression.

The time point tag for this specimen amounts to: after neoadjuvant nivolumab, at surgical resection. Patients had been newly diagnosed with stage II-IVA oral cavity squamous cell carcinoma, and no prior systemic or radiation treatment had been given to the patients. Everyone in the cohort had locally advanced, HPV-negative oral cavity squamous cell carcinoma. Peripheral blood mononuclear cells were analyzed directly, without maintenance or expansion in culture. The samples were drawn from a longitudinal correlative study tied to a single-arm phase II trial testing neoadjuvant nivolumab in oral cavity squamous cell carcinoma. Subject-matched pre- and post-treatment PBMCs and tumors from three responders and three non-responders underwent genomic DNA-based TCRbeta sequencing. Peripheral blood mononuclear cells were drawn once before nivolumab treatment and a second time after treatment, when surgery took place. The Maxwell RSC DNA from Cells kit was used to extract genomic DNA from PBMCs.

There are a few counts of this clone. There is no known antigen for this receptor. The record has no base qualities; no much larger clone is one base away. For deep sequencing of PBMC libraries, mostly roughly 520 ng of input genomic DNA was used, and six replicates were run per sample. The immunoSEQ hsTCRbeta kit was used to prepare TCRbeta libraries, following the manufacturer's instructions. Sequencing of the completed libraries took place using an Illumina NovaSeq 6000 S4 flow cell after they had been pooled to around 2.7 nM. As for the original processing: The immunoSEQ Analyzer handled quality control and preprocessing of the raw data. The analysis was restricted to productive rearrangements, with each unique CDR3 amino acid sequence defining a clonotype. Repertoire clonality was estimated as the Gini-Simpson index, which was calculated using the R package tcR. Gini indices were compared with Student's t test, and associations with tumor size change were assessed by Pearson correlation. TCRdb took over this immuneACCESS table, retaining in-frame rearrangements with V and J assigned. Such tables are incomplete; in checked studies, under half of the missing clones stem from an unresolved V gene, and the remainder is unexplained. The DNA gave D and trimming, while V, J and clone size come from that table. Recorded for this sample are under 8,000 clones; 62% of them occurred a single time. The ten top clones hold approximately 3% of the sample.

From its cysteine to its phenylalanine, the CDR3 spans 13 amino acids. This entry keeps only the CDR3 DNA: 39 bases, framed from base 1. CDR1 is given as SQVTM and CDR2 as ANQGSEA, both from the germline V gene. V is pared back by 7 bases and J by 4 bases, with 16 bases lying between the germline termini. The paper as a whole reports these results and caveats: Only a few patients per response group were included in the TCR analyses, and larger cohorts for validation were called for by the authors. A higher pretreatment blood Treg/Th17 ratio correlated with both higher pretreatment blood TCRbeta clonality and lower post-treatment tumor TCRbeta clonality. After neoadjuvant nivolumab, significantly higher T cell clonality (Gini index) was found within PBMCs in non-responders than in responders.

This sequence uses TRBV29-1 and TRBJ1-1; a confident D gene designation cannot be given. The receptor was isolated from a person between 40 and 79 years old with oral cavity squamous cell carcinoma. Sequencing was performed on PBMCs, taken after nivolumab (anti-PD-1) treatment. The CDR3 is CSGWMGSRTEAFF. In nucleotides, the sequence is TGCAGCGGCTGGATGGGGAGTCGCACTGAAGCTTTCTTT.